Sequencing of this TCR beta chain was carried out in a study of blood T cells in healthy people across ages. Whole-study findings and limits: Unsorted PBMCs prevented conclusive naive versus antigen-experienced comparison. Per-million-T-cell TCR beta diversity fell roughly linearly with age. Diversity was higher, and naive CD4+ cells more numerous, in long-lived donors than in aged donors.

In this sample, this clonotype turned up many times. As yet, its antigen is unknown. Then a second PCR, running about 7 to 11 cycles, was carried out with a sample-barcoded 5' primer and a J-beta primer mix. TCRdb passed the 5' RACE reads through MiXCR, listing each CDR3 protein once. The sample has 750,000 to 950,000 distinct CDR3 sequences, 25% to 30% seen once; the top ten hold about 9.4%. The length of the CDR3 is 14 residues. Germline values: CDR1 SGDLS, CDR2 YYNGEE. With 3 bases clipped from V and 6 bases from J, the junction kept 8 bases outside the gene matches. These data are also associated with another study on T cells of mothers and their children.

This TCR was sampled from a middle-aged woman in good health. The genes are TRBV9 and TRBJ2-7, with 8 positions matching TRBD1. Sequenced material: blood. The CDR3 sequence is CASSAGQGGGEQYF. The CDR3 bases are TGTGCCAGCAGCGCCGGACAGGGAGGAGGCGAGCAGTACTTC.